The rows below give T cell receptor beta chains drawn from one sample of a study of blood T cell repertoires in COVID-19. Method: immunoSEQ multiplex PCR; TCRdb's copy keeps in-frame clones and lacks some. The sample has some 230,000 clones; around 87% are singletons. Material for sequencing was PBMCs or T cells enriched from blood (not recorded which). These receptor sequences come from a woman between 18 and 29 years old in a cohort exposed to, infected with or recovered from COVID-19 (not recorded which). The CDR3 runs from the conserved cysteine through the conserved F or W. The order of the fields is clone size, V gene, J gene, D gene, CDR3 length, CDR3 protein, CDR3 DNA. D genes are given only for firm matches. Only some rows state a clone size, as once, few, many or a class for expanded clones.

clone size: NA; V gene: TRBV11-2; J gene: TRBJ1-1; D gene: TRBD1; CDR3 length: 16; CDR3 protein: CASSSRSTGSNTEAFF; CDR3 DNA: TGTGCCAGCAGCTCCCGCTCGACAGGGTCGAACACTGAAGCTTTCTTT
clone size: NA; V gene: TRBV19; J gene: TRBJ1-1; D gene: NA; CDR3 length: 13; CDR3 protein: CASSADRDTEAFF; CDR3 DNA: TGTGCCAGTAGCGCGGACAGAGACACTGAAGCTTTCTTT
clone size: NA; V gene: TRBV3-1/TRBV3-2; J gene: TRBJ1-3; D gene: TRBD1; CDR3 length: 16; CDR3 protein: CASSQADGTGGNTIYF; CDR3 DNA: TGTGCCAGCAGCCAAGCGGACGGGACAGGGGGAAACACCATATATTTT
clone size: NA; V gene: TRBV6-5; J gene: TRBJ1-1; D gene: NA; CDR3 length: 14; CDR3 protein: CASGEVPSNTEAFF; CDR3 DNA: TGTGCCAGCGGCGAGGTGCCGTCGAACACTGAAGCTTTCTTT
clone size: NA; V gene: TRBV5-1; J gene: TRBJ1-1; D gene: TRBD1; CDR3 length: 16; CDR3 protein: CASSIPGQQKRTEAFF; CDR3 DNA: TGCGCCAGCAGCATCCCGGGACAGCAAAAGAGGACTGAAGCTTTCTTT
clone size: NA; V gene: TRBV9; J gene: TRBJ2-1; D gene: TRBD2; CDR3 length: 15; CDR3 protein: CASSVEGREGYEQFF; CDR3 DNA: TGTGCCAGCAGCGTAGAGGGGCGGGAGGGGTATGAGCAGTTCTTC
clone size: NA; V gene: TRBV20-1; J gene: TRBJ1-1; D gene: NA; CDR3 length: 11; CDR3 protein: CSAKQGRSAFF; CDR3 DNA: TGCAGTGCCAAACAGGGTCGGAGTGCTTTCTTT
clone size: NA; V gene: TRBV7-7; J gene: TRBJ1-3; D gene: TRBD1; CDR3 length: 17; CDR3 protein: CASSKDRGETSGNTIYF; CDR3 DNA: TGTGCTAGCAGCAAGGACAGGGGGGAAACTTCTGGAAACACCATATATTTT
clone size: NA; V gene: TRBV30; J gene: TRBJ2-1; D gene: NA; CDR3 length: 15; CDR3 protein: CAFLPTESSYNEQFF; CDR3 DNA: TGTGCCTTCCTCCCGACAGAGAGCTCCTACAATGAGCAGTTCTTC
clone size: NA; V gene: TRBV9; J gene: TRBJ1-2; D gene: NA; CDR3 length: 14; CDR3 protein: CASSVEAGLRGYTF; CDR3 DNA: TGTGCCAGCAGCGTAGAGGCCGGACTACGAGGCTACACCTTC
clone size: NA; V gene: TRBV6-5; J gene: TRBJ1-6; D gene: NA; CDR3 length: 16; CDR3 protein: CASSFAPDSNNSPLHF; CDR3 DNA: TGTGCCAGCAGTTTCGCACCGGACAGCAATAATTCACCCCTCCACTTT
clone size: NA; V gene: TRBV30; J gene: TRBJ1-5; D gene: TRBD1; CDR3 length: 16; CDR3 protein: CAWSRGGTGLIRPQHF; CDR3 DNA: TGTGCCTGGAGTCGAGGCGGGACAGGGTTGATTCGGCCCCAGCATTTT
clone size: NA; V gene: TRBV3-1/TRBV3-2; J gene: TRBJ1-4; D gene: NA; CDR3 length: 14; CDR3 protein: CASSVQGPNEKLFF; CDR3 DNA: TGTGCCAGCAGCGTACAGGGCCCGAATGAAAAACTGTTTTTT
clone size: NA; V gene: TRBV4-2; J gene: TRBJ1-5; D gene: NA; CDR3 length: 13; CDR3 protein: CASSQTDNQPQHF; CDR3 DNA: TGTGCCAGCAGCCAGACAGACAATCAGCCCCAGCATTTT
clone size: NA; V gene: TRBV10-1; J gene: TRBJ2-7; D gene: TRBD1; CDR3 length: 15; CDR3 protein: CASSERQGITYEQYF; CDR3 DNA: TGCGCCAGCAGTGAGAGACAGGGGATCACCTACGAGCAGTACTTC
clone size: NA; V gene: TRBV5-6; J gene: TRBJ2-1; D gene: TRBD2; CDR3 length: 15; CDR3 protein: CASSLVAGEIKYQFF; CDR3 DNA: TGTGCCAGCAGCTTGGTGGCGGGAGAGATAAAGTACCAGTTCTTC
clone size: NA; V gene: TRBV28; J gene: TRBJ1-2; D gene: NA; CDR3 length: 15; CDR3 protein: CASSSTRTGNYGYTF; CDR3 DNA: TGTGCCAGCAGTTCTACCCGGACTGGGAACTATGGCTACACCTTC
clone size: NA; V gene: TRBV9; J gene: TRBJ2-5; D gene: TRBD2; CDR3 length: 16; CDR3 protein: CASSVAGTSGTETQYF; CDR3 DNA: TGTGCCAGCAGCGTGGCCGGGACTAGCGGGACAGAGACCCAGTACTTC
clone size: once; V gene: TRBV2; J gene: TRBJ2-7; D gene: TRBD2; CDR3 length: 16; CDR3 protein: CASSAVLAGGPHEQYF; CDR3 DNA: TGTGCCAGCAGTGCGGTACTAGCGGGGGGGCCCCACGAGCAGTACTTC
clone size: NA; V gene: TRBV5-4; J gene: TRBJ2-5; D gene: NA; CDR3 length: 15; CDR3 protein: CASSPMGGKGETQYF; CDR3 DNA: TGTGCCAGCAGCCCGATGGGCGGGAAGGGAGAGACCCAGTACTTC
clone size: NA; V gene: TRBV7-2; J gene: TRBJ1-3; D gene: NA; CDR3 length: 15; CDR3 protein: CASSFTAGPGNTIYF; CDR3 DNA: TGTGCCAGCAGCTTCACTGCAGGCCCTGGAAACACCATATATTTT
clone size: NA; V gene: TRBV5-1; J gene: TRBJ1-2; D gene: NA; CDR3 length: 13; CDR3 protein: CASSWESSYGYTF; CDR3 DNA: TGCGCCAGCAGCTGGGAGTCGTCCTATGGCTACACCTTC
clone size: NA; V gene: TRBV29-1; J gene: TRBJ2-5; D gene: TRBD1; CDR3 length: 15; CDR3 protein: CSVGLGQGTGETQYF; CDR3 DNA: TGCAGCGTTGGATTGGGACAGGGTACTGGGGAGACCCAGTACTTC
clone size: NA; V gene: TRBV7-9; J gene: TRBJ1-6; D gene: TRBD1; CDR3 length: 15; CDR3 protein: CASSAWDRDSSPLHF; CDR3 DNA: TGTGCCAGCAGCGCGTGGGACAGGGATAGTTCACCCCTCCACTTT
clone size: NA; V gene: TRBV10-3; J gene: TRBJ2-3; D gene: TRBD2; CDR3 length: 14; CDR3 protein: CAITERESTDTQYF; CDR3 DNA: TGTGCCATCACCGAGCGGGAGAGCACAGATACGCAGTATTTT
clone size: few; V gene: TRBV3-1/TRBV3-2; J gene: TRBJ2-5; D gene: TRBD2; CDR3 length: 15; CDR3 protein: CASSQSLAGSKTQYF; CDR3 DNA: TGTGCCAGCAGCCAATCACTAGCGGGGTCGAAGACCCAGTACTTC
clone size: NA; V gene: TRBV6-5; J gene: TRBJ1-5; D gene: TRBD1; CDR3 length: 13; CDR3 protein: CASWTGGNQPQHF; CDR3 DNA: TGTGCCAGCTGGACAGGGGGGAATCAGCCCCAGCATTTT